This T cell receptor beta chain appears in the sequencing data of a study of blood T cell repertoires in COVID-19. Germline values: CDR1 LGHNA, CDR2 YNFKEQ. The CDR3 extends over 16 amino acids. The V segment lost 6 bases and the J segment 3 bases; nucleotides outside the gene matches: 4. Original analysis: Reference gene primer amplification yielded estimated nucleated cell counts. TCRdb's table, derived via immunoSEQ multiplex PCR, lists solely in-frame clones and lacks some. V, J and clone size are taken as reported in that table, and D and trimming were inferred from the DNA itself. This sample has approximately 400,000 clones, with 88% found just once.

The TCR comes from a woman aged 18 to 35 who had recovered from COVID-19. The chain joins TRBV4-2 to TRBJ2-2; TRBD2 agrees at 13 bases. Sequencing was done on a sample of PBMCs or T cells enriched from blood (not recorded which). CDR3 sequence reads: CASSGLAGADTGELFF. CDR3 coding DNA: TGTGCCAGCAGTGGACTAGCGGGGGCGGACACCGGGGAGCTGTTTTTT.